The 11 T cell receptor beta chains listed next were all sequenced from one sample in a study of HIV-infected children after antiretroviral therapy interruption. Treatment noted: PENTA 11 planned treatment interruption arm or continuous ART arm. The TCR library was built from RNA with a 3' RACE protocol and unique molecular identifiers. TCRdb processed the 3' RACE reads anew with MiXCR; each CDR3 protein has one entry. There are just over 4,000 distinct CDR3 sequences in the sample; more than 4% occur only once, and under 30% lies in the top ten. The sample consisted of CD45RO+ CD8+ T cells from PBMCs, pooled from several time points, taken from a donor given antiretroviral therapy, either interrupted or continuous. Subset specified: memory CD8+ CD45RO+ CD45RA- T cells. These receptors were taken from a pool of human donors with HIV.

This clonotype is judged large (0.1 to 1%). CDR3 amino acids: CATASSDFTDTQYF. The DNA of the CDR3 is TGTGCCACCGCGAGTTCGGACTTTACAGATACGCAGTATTTT. The chain is built from TRBV15 and TRBJ2-3; D may be TRBD2 (5 bases). Trimming stripped 8 bases from V and 3 bases from J, with 15 bases between. In germline, CDR1 is LNHNV, CDR2 YYDKDF (reference sequence). This CDR3 contains 14 residues.

The V and J genes are TRBV2 and TRBJ2-7, with D possibly TRBD1 on 6 matching bases. This CDR3 contains 18 residues. Trimming shortened V by 6 bases and J by 2 bases, and 26 bases separated the two germline ends. In germline, CDR1 is SNHLY, CDR2 FYNNEI. CDR3 DNA: TGTGCCAGCAGCGTATACTTAAGACAGGCCAGCGTAACCTACGAGCAGTACTTC. Its translation: CASSVYLRQASVTYEQYF.

This clonotype was picked up a small number of times. The V and J genes are TRBV30 and TRBJ2-2; D is tentatively TRBD1 or TRBD2 (5 bases each). Per germline, CDR1 GTSNPN and CDR2 SVGIG (reference sequence). The germline V and J ends were trimmed by 5 bases and 5 bases, with 15 bases remaining between them. The CDR3 has 14 amino acids. CDR3 DNA: TGTGCCTGGGGGGGTGGAGTTGTGACCGGGGAGCTGTTTTTT. Translating gives CAWGGGVVTGELFF. The complete variable domain, with remaining parts taken from reference TRBV30 and TRBJ2-2, reads SQTIHQWPATLVQPVGSPLSLECTVEGTSNPNLYWYRQAAGRGLQLLFYSVGIGQISSEVPQNLSASRPQDRQFILSSKKLLLSDSGFYLCAWGGGVVTGELFFGEGSRLTVL.

This clonotype is categorized as medium-sized. The CDR3 nucleotides read TGTGCCAGCAGCGTAGGAGGGCCGCCGTACAATGAGCAGTTCTTC. Its translation is CASSVGGPPYNEQFF. This chain links TRBV9 with TRBJ2-1, with TRBD2 as a possible D gene (5 bases). The CDR3 is 15 residues long. From germline, CDR1 is SGDLS and CDR2 YYNGEE. V was cut by 0 bases and J by 4 bases, with 11 bases left in between.

The rearrangement links TRBV5-1 to TRBJ2-3; D unclear. The CDR3 covers 14 residues. Between the trimmed V and J ends, which lost 5 bases and 0 bases, there was a span of 10 bases. Germline loops: CDR1 SGHRS, CDR2 YFSETQ. The CDR3 DNA reads as TGCGCCAGCAGAGATGGTGACAGCACAGATACGCAGTATTTT. It encodes CASRDGDSTDTQYF.

The sample holds many counts of this clonotype. This sequence joins TRBV10-2 and TRBJ1-5; 9 bases match TRBD1. This CDR3 is 13 amino acids long. Per the germline V gene, CDR1 is WSHSY and CDR2 is SAAADI. Trimming cost V 6 bases and J 5 bases; bases outside gene matches: 2. CDR3 in amino acids: CASRRQGDQPQHF. The CDR3 DNA sequence: TGCGCCAGCAGAAGACAGGGGGATCAGCCCCAGCATTTT.

By sample fraction, this clonotype is medium-sized (0.01 to 0.1%). V gene TRBV2 combines with J gene TRBJ2-7; D remains unclear. Trimming took off 4 bases at V and 4 bases at J, with 8 bases between the two ends. CDR3 length equals 12 residues. The germline V gene encodes CDR1 SNHLY and CDR2 FYNNEI. The CDR3 spells CASSVTVYEQYF. CDR3 bases: TGTGCCAGCAGTGTAACGGTGTACGAGCAGTACTTC.

V and J are TRBV30 and TRBJ2-1; TRBD2 matches 9 bases. V dropped 2 bases and J dropped 8; count of bases not matched to a gene: 7. The CDR3 is 14 amino acids. Per germline, CDR1 GTSNPN and CDR2 SVGIG (reference sequence). DNA of the CDR3: TGTGCCTGGAGTAAGGGACTAGCACTATATGAGCAGTTCTTC. Its translation is CAWSKGLALYEQFF.

This clonotype has at least ten counts. V is TRBV28 and J is TRBJ2-3; TRBD2 matches at 8 bases. Germline V gene lookup returns CDR1 MDHEN and CDR2 SYDVKM. The CDR3 is 15 amino acids. V dropped 6 bases and J dropped 0; count of bases not matched to a gene: 5. The CDR3 DNA reads TGTGCCAGCAGCTCACTAGCGGCTAGCACAGATACGCAGTATTTT. Protein product: CASSSLAASTDTQYF.

This clonotype was observed a handful of times. The chain couples TRBV5-6 to TRBJ1-5; 8 bases line up with TRBD1. Germline V gene sequence: CDR1 SGHDT, CDR2 YYEEEE. The CDR3 extends over 18 amino acids. Trimming at V came to 2 bases and at J to 2 bases, leaving 12 bases not matched to a gene. CDR3 loop: CASSFGQGAPRGNQPQHF. The CDR3, as DNA: TGTGCCAGCAGCTTCGGACAGGGAGCCCCTAGGGGCAATCAGCCCCAGCATTTT.

This clonotype is categorized as medium-sized (0.01 to 0.1%). The V call is TRBV29-1, the J call TRBJ1-2; no definite D call. The germline CDR1 and CDR2 sequences are SQVTM and ANQGSEA. CDR3 length: 10 residues. V lost 7 bases to trimming and J lost 10 bases, with 13 bases between them. The DNA of the CDR3 is TGCAGCGCCTTAGGGCGCGACTACACCTTC. Translating gives CSALGRDYTF.